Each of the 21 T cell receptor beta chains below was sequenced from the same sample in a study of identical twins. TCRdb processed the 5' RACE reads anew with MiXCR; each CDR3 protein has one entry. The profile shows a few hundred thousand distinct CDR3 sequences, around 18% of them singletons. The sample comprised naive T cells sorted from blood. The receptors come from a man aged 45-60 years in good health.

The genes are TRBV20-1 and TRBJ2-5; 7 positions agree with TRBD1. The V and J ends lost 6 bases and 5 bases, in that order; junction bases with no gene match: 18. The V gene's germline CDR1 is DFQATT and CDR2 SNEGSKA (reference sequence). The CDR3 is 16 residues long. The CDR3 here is CSAPAPVDRAGETQYF. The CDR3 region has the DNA TGCAGTGCCCCAGCGCCGGTCGACAGGGCAGGGGAGACCCAGTACTTC.

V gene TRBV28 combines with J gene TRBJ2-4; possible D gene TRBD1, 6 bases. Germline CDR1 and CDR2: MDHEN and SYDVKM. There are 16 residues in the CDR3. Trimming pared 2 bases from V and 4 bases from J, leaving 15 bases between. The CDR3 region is CASSLDGQPKKNIQYF. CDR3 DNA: TGTGCCAGCAGTTTAGATGGACAGCCAAAAAAAAACATTCAGTACTTC.

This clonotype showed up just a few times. CDR3 sequence reads: CANSRDPTDTQYF. The CDR3 DNA follows: TGTGCCAACTCTCGGGATCCCACAGATACGCAGTATTTT. The chain is built from TRBV10-3 and TRBJ2-3, with D perhaps TRBD2 (5 bases). CDR3 length equals 13 residues. Trimming cost V 10 bases and J 2 bases, with 13 bases left between them. CDR1 and CDR2 from the germline V gene are ENHRY and SYGVKD.

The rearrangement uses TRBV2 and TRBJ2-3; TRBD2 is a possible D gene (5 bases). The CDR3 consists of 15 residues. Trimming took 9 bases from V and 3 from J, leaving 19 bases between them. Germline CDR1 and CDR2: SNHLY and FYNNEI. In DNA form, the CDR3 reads TGTGCCAGTGGAGGCGGGTATCTAGGAACAGATACGCAGTATTTT. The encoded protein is CASGGGYLGTDTQYF. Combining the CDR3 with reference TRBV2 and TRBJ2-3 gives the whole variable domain EPEVTQTPSHQVTQMGQEVILRCVPISNHLYFYWYRQILGQKVEFLVSFYNNEISEKSEIFDDQFSVERPDGSNFTLKIRSTKLEDSAMYFCASGGGYLGTDTQYFGPGTRLTVL.

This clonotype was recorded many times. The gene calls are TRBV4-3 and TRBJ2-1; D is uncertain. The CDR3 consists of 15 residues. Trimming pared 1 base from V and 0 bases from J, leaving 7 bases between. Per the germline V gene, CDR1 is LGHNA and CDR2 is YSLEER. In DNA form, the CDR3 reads TGCGCCAGCAGCCAAGCCAAAAGCTCCTACAATGAGCAGTTCTTC. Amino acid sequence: CASSQAKSSYNEQFF.

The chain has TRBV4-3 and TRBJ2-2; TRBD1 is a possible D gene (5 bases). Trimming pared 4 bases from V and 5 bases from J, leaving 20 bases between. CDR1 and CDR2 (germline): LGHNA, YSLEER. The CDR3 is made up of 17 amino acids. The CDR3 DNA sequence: TGCGCCAGCAGCCCCCATCGTGATAGCTCAGGGACCGGGGAGCTGTTTTTT. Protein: CASSPHRDSSGTGELFF.

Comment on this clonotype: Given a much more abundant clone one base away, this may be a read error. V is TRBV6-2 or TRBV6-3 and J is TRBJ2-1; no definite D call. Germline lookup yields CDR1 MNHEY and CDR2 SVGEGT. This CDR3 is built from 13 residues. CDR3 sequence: CASTSLSYNERFF. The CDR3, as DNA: TGTGCCAGCACTAGTCTCTCCTACAATGAGCGGTTCTTC.

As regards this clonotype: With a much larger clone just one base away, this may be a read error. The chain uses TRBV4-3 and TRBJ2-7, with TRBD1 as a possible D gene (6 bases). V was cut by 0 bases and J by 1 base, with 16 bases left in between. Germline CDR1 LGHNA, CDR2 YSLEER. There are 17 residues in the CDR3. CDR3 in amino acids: CASSQEGGKYGSYEQYF. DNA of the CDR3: TGCGCCAGCAGCCAAGAAGGGGGAAAGTATGGGTCCTACGAGCAGTACTTC.

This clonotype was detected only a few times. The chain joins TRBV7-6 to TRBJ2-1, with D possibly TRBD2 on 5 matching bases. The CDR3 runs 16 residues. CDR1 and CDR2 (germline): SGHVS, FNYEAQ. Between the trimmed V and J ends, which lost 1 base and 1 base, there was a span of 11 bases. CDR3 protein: CASSLVSGRSYNEQFF. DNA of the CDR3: TGTGCCAGCAGCTTAGTTTCGGGAAGGTCCTACAATGAGCAGTTCTTC.

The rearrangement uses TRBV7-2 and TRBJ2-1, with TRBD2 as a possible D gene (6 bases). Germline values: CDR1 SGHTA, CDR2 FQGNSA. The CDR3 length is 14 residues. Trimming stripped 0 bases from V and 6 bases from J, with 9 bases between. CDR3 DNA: TGTGCCAGCAGCTTAGCGAGTAGCGGCAATGAGCAGTTCTTC. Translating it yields CASSLASSGNEQFF.

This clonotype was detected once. In DNA, the CDR3 is TGTGCCACCAGCAGGGGACAGGGGACAGGGAGGTCCTACGAGCAGTACTTC. It yields the protein CATSRGQGTGRSYEQYF. The gene calls are TRBV15 and TRBJ2-7; 10 bases are shared with TRBD1. J gave up 1 base and V 3 bases, and 9 bases lay outside the gene matches. The CDR3 consists of 17 residues. Germline assignment: CDR1 LNHNV and CDR2 YYDKDF (reference sequence). The entire variable domain, with the rest obtained from reference TRBV15 and TRBJ2-7, is as follows: DAMVIQNPRYQVTQFGKPVTLSCSQTLNHNVMYWYQQKSSQAPKLLFHYYDKDFNNEADTPDNFQSRRPNTSFCFLDIRSPGLGDTAMYLCATSRGQGTGRSYEQYFGPGTRLTVT.

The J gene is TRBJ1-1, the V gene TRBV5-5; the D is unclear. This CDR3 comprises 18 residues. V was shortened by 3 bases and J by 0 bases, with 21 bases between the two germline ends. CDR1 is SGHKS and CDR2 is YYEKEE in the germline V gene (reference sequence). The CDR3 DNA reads TGTGCCAGCAGCTATCGGATGCATTTATCCGTCCTGAACACTGAAGCTTTCTTT. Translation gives CASSYRMHLSVLNTEAFF.

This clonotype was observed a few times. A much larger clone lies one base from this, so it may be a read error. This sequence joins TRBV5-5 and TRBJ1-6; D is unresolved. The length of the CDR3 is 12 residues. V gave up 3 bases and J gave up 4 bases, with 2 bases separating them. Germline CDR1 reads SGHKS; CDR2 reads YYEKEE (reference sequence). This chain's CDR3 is CASSSYNSPLHF. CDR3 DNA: TGTGCCAGCAGCTCATATAATTCACCCCTCCACTTT. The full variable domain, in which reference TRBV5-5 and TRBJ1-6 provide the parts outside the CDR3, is DAGVTQSPTHLIKTRGQQVTLRCSPISGHKSVSWYQQVLGQGPQFIFQYYEKEERGRGNFPDRFSARQFPNYSSELNVNALLLGDSALYLCASSSYNSPLHFGNGTRLTVT.

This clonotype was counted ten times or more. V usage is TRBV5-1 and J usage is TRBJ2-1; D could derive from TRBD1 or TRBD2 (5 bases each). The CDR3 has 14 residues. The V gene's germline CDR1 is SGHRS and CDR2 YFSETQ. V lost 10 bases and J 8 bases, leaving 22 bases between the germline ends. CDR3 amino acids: CASQPDSGSYEQFF. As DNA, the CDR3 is TGCGCCTCTCAGCCGGACTCAGGGTCATATGAGCAGTTCTTC.

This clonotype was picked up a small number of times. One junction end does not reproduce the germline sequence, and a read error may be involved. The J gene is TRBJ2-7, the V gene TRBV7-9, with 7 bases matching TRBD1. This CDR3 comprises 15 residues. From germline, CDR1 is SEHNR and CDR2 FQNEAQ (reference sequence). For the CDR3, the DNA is TGTGCCAGCAGCTTACATACAGGGGTCTCCAACGAGCAGTACTTC. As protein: CASSLHTGVSNEQYF.

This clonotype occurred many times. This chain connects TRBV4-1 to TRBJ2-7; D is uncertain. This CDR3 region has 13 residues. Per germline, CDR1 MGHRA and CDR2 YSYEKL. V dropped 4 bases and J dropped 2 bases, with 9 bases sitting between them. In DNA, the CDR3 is TGCGCCAGCAGCCGCCACCCTACCTACGAGCAGTACTTC. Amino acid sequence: CASSRHPTYEQYF.

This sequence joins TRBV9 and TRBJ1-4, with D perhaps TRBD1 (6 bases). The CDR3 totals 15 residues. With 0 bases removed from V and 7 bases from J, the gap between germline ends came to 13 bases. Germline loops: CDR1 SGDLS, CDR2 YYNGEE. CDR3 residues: CASSVGTRGGEKLFF. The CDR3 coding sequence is TGTGCCAGCAGCGTAGGTACCAGGGGTGGTGAAAAACTGTTTTTT. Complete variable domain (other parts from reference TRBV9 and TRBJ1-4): DSGVTQTPKHLITATGQRVTLRCSPRSGDLSVYWYQQSLDQGLQFLIQYYNGEERAKGNILERFSAQQFPDLHSELNLSSLELGDSALYFCASSVGTRGGEKLFFGSGTQLSVL.

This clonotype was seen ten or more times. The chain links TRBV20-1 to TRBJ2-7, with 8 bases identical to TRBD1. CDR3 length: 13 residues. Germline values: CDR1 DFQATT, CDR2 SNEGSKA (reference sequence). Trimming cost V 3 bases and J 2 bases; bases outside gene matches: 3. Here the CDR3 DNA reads TGCAGTGCTAGTTGGACAGGGACCTACGAGCAGTACTTC. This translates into CSASWTGTYEQYF.

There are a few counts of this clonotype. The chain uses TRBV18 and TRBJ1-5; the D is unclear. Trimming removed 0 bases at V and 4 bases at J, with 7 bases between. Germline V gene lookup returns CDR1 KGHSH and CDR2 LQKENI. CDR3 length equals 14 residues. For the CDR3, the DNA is TGTGCCAGCTCACCACCAGGCGGGAATCAGCCCCAGCATTTT. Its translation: CASSPPGGNQPQHF.

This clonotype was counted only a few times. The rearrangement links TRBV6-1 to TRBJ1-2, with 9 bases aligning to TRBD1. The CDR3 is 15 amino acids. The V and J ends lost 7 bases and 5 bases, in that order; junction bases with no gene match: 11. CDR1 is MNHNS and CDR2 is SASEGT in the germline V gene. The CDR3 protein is CASTYRGTGTYGYTF. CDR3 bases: TGTGCCAGCACCTACCGCGGGACAGGGACGTATGGCTACACCTTC.

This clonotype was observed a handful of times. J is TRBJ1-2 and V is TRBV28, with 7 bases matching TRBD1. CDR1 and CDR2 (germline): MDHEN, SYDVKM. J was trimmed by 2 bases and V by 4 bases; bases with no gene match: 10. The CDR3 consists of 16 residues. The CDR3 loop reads CASSSISGGWNYGYTF. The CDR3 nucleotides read TGTGCCAGCAGTTCGATTTCAGGGGGTTGGAACTATGGCTACACCTTC.